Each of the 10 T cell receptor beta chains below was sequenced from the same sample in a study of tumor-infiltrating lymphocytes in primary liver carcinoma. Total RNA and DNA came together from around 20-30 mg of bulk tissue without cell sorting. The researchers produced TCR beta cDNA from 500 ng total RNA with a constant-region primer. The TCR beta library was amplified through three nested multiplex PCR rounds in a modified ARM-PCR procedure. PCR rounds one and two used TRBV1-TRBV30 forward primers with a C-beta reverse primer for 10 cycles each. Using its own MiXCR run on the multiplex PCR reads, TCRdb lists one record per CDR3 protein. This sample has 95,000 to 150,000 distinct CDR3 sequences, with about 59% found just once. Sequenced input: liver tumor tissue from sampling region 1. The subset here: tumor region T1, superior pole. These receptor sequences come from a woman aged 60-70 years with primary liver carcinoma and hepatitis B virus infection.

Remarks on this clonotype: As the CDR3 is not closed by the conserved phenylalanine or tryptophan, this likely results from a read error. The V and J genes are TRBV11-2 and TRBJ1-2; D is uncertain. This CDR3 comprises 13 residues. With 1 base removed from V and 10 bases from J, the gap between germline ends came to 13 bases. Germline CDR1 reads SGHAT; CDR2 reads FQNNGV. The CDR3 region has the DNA TGTGCCAGCAGCTTAGGGGCCGGTATTGACTACACCTCC. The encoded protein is CASSLGAGIDYTS.

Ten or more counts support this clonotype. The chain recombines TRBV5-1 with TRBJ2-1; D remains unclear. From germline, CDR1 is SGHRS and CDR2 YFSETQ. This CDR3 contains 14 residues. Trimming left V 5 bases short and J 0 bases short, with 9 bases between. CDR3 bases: TGCGCCAGCAGTTCATCAAGCTCCTACAATGAGCAGTTCTTC. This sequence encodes CASSSSSSYNEQFF.

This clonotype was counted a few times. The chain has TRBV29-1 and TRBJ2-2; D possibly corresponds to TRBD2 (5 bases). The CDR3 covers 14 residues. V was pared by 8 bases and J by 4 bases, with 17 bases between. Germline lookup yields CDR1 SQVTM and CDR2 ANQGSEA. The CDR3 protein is CSSTSALGTGELFF. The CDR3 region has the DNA TGCAGCTCCACTAGTGCCTTGGGCACCGGGGAGCTGTTTTTT.

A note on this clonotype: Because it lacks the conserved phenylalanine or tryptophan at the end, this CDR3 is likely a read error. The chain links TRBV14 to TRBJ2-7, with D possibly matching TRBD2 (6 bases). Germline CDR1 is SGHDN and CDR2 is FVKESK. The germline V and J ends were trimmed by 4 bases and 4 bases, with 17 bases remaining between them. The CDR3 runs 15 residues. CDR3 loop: CASSRQGGIGYEQYL. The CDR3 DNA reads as TGTGCCAGCAGCCGGCAGGGAGGCATCGGGTACGAGCAGTACTTG.

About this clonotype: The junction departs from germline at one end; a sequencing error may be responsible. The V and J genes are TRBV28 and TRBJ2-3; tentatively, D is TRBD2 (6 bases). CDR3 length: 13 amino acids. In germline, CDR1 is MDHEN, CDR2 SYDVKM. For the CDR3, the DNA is TGTGCCAGTAGCGGTAGCTCCTACAATAAGCAGCTCTTT. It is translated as CASSGSSYNKQLF.

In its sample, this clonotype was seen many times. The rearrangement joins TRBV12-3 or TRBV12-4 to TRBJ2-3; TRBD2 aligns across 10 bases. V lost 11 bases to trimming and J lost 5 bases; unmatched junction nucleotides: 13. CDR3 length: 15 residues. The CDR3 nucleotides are TGTGCCCAGTATAGGCTAGCGGGAGAAGGAGATACGCAGTATTTT. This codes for CAQYRLAGEGDTQYF.

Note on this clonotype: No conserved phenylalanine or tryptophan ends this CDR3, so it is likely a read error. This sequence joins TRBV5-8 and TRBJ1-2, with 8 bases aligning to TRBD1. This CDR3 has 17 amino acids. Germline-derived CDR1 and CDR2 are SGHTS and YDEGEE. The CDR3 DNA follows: TGTGTCAGCAGCCGCCGGGGGACAGGTTATCTTAACTATGGCTACACCATC. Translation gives CVSSRRGTGYLNYGYTI.

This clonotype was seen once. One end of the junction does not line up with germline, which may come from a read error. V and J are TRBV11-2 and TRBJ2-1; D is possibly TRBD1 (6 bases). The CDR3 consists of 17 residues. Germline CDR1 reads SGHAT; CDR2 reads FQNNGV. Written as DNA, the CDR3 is TGTGTCAGCAACTTAGATCAACAGGGTATGGTCTACAATGAGCAGTTCTTC. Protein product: CVSNLDQQGMVYNEQFF.

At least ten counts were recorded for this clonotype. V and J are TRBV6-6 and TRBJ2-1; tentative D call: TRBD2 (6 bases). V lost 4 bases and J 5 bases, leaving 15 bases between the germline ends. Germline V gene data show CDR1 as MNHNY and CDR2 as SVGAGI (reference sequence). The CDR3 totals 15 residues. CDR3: CASSSPLTSHNEQFF. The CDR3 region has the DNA TGTGCCAGCAGTTCCCCCCTGACTAGTCACAATGAGCAGTTCTTC.

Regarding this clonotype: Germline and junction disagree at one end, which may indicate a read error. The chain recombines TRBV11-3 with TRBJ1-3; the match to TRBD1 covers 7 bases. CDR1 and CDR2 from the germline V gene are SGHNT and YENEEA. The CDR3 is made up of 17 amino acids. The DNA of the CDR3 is TGTGCCTGCAGGCCTACAGGGGCTTTCACTCCTGGAAACACCATATATTTT. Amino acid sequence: CACRPTGAFTPGNTIYF.